These 31 T cell receptor beta chains were sequenced from one sample in a study of blood T cell repertoires in COVID-19 (TCRdb year 2020). The method behind the library was the immunoSEQ multiplex PCR assay. Imported from immuneACCESS, the table was reduced by TCRdb to in-frame sequences with V and J called. These copies leave out some clones; in studies compared against another copy, an unresolved V gene accounts for under half, and the cause of the remainder is not known. The sample table lists about 200,000 clones, around 95% of them with a count of one. In total, the top ten clones hold roughly 0.7% of the sample. The sample consisted of peripheral blood. The receptors stem from a young man with COVID-19, enrolled during active disease.

This chain connects TRBV2 to TRBJ1-6, with D perhaps TRBD1 (6 bases). Per germline, CDR1 SNHLY and CDR2 FYNNEI. Between the trimmed V and J ends, which lost 10 bases and 10 bases, there was a span of 20 bases. The CDR3 covers 14 residues. In nucleotides, the CDR3 is TGTGCCACCACTCTCGGCAGCAGGGGATCACCCCTCCACTTT. Translated: CATTLGSRGSPLHF.

The table lists this clone with a count of one. V is TRBV19 and J is TRBJ2-3; 7 nucleotides line up with TRBD1. Per the germline V gene, CDR1 is LNHDA and CDR2 is SQIVND (reference sequence). The CDR3 covers 16 residues. Trimming at V came to 3 bases and at J to 2 bases, leaving 8 bases not matched to a gene. CDR3 protein: CASSMVGGLNTDTQYF. DNA for the CDR3: TGTGCCAGTAGTATGGTAGGGGGCCTTAACACAGATACGCAGTATTTT. The entire variable domain, with the rest obtained from reference TRBV19 and TRBJ2-3, is as follows: DGGITQSPKYLFRKEGQNVTLSCEQNLNHDAMYWYRQDPGQGLRLIYYSQIVNDFQKGDIAEGYSVSREKKESFPLTVTSAQKNPTAFYLCASSMVGGLNTDTQYFGPGTRLTVL.

V gene TRBV19 combines with J gene TRBJ1-4; D perhaps matches TRBD1 (6 bases). CDR3 length equals 17 residues. Germline CDR1 LNHDA, CDR2 SQIVND (reference sequence). Trimming stripped 2 bases from V and 5 bases from J, with 18 bases between. DNA for the CDR3: TGTGCCAGTAGTATACTACCAGGGGCAGAACTCAATGAAAAACTGTTTTTT. Translation: CASSILPGAELNEKLFF.

Concerning this clone: At one end, the junction sequence differs from germline, possibly due to a read error. The V call is TRBV6-1, the J call TRBJ1-1; perhaps TRBD1 as D (6 bases). This CDR3 has 13 residues. Germline V lookup: CDR1 MNHNS, CDR2 SASEGT. The CDR3 sequence is CASSEARDNGPSF. CDR3 bases: TGTGCCAGCAGTGAAGCCAGGGACAACGGTCCCTCTTTT.

The gene calls are TRBV27 and TRBJ2-5; 7 positions match TRBD2. V gave up 8 bases and J gave up 2 bases; unmatched junction bases: 8. The CDR3 spans 14 residues. Germline CDR1 MNHEY, CDR2 SMNVEV (reference sequence). CDR3 sequence (DNA): TGTGCCAGCTCAGCGGGGCCGAGACAAGAGACCCAGTACTTC. Amino acids: CASSAGPRQETQYF.

J is TRBJ1-2 and V is TRBV7-9, with D unclear. This CDR3 comprises 13 residues. Between the trimmed V and J ends, which lost 5 bases and 2 bases, there was a span of 9 bases. Germline V gene lookup returns CDR1 SEHNR and CDR2 FQNEAQ (reference sequence). CDR3 nucleotide sequence: TGTGCCAGCAGCCTAGACGGGAACTATGGCTACACCTTC. It encodes CASSLDGNYGYTF.

The chain recombines TRBV7-6 with TRBJ2-2, with D unclear. This CDR3 spans 16 amino acids. V was clipped by 1 base and J by 6 bases, with 15 bases between them. CDR1 SGHVS and CDR2 FNYEAQ come from the germline V gene. This CDR3 reads CASSLGPQTESGELFF. In DNA form, the CDR3 reads TGTGCCAGCAGCTTAGGCCCCCAGACTGAGTCCGGGGAGCTGTTTTTT.

The chain joins TRBV6-2 or TRBV6-3 to TRBJ1-5; D not certain. Germline CDR1 is MNHEY and CDR2 is SVGEGT. The CDR3 loop spans 12 amino acids. The V end was cut by 4 bases, the J end by 16 bases, with 17 bases between. The CDR3 coding sequence is TGTGCCAGCAGTTTGTCAGGACTGGCCCGACATTTT. Its translation is CASSLSGLARHF.

The gene calls are TRBV5-1 and TRBJ1-2, with 7 bases that match TRBD1. V lost 0 bases and J lost 8; bases outside the gene matches: 13. The CDR3 spans 16 residues. Germline CDR1 and CDR2: SGHRS and YFSETQ. In nucleotides, the CDR3 is TGCGCCAGCAGCTTGGCCTCGGGACAGATTACTTTCGGCTACACCTTC. Translated: CASSLASGQITFGYTF.

As regards this clone: The sample contains more than one DNA sequence encoding this CDR3. The chain links TRBV4-1 to TRBJ1-1; D is perhaps TRBD1 (6 bases). Germline CDR1 and CDR2: MGHRA and YSYEKL. CDR3 length: 14 amino acids. V was cut by 3 bases and J by 0 bases, with 8 bases left in between. DNA of the CDR3: TGCGCCAGCAGCCAGGGACAAATGAACACTGAAGCTTTCTTT. Translation gives CASSQGQMNTEAFF.

This clone showed up just once. The rearrangement links TRBV10-3 to TRBJ2-1; 9 nucleotides align to TRBD1. CDR1 is ENHRY, CDR2 SYGVKD, per germline. V dropped 3 bases and J dropped 4; count of bases not matched to a gene: 7. The CDR3 totals 16 residues. DNA for the CDR3: TGTGCCATCAGTGATGCCGGGACAGGGACATACAATGAGCAGTTCTTC. Translating gives CAISDAGTGTYNEQFF.

The chain joins TRBV7-9 to TRBJ1-2; 7 positions agree with TRBD1. The CDR3 extends over 14 amino acids. The germline CDR1 and CDR2 sequences are SEHNR and FQNEAQ (reference sequence). The ends lost 6 bases at V and 7 bases at J; junction bases unmatched: 11. CDR3 amino acids: CASRPTGAEAGYTF. CDR3 bases: TGTGCCAGCAGACCTACAGGGGCTGAGGCTGGCTACACCTTC.

The chain links TRBV7-9 to TRBJ1-2, with D hard to call. Germline V gives CDR1 SEHNR, CDR2 FQNEAQ (reference sequence). The CDR3 totals 12 residues. V gave up 4 bases and J gave up 5 bases, with 8 bases separating them. The CDR3 loop is CASSSSAYGYTF. The CDR3 region has the DNA TGTGCCAGCAGCTCCAGCGCTTATGGCTACACCTTC.

The genes are TRBV20-1 and TRBJ1-1; D is ambiguous. The germline V gene has CDR1 DFQATT and CDR2 SNEGSKA (reference sequence). The V gene lost 3 bases and the J gene lost 1 base, with 9 bases spanning the gap. This CDR3 region has 13 residues. Here the CDR3 reads CSASVARNTEAFF. The CDR3 DNA follows: TGCAGTGCTAGTGTTGCGAGGAACACTGAAGCTTTCTTT.

DNA for the CDR3: TGTGCCAGCAGCCAAGGTAGCGGGGGTCGGGCAGATACGCAGTATTTT. Translated, it gives CASSQGSGGRADTQYF. The chain joins TRBV3-1 (or the pseudogene TRBV3-2) to TRBJ2-3, with 9 positions matching TRBD2. The germline gives CDR1 LGHDT, CDR2 YNNKEL (reference sequence). With 1 base clipped from V and 4 bases from J, the junction kept 6 bases outside the gene matches. The CDR3 runs to 16 residues.

The V call is TRBV2, the J call TRBJ1-3; weak D call: TRBD1 (5 bases). CDR1 SNHLY and CDR2 FYNNEI come from the germline V gene. This CDR3 region has 15 residues. The germline V and J ends were trimmed by 5 bases and 0 bases, with 11 bases remaining between them. The CDR3 region is CASSQGPSSGNTIYF. The CDR3 DNA follows: TGTGCCAGCAGTCAGGGTCCATCCTCTGGAAACACCATATATTTT.

The CDR3 sequence: CASSWATGGIESPLHF. CDR3 in DNA: TGTGCCAGCAGTTGGGCGACAGGGGGGATCGAATCACCCCTCCACTTT. The chain links TRBV27 to TRBJ1-6; TRBD1 matches at 9 bases. CDR3 length: 16 residues. The ends lost 4 bases at V and 10 bases at J; junction bases unmatched: 11. Germline V gene data show CDR1 as MNHEY and CDR2 as SMNVEV (reference sequence).

V gene TRBV19 combines with J gene TRBJ2-1, with 12 bases aligning to TRBD2. CDR3 length: 16 residues. Germline V gene data show CDR1 as LNHDA and CDR2 as SQIVND (reference sequence). With 6 bases clipped from V and 1 base from J, the junction kept 4 bases outside the gene matches. CDR3 sequence: CASSPTSGGSYNEQFF. The CDR3 DNA sequence: TGTGCCAGTAGCCCGACTAGCGGGGGTTCCTACAATGAGCAGTTCTTC.

This clone was recorded a few times. The chain carries TRBV3-1 (or the pseudogene TRBV3-2) and TRBJ2-2, with D possibly TRBD1 on 6 matching bases. Trimming removed 2 bases at V and 1 base at J, with 8 bases between. This CDR3 is built from 15 residues. Germline lookup yields CDR1 LGHDT and CDR2 YNNKEL (reference sequence). Written as DNA, the CDR3 is TGTGCCAGCAGCCAACAGGGGATGAACACCGGGGAGCTGTTTTTT. It specifies CASSQQGMNTGELFF.

The chain employs TRBV5-6 and TRBJ1-1; 8 positions agree with TRBD1. The germline CDR1 and CDR2 sequences are SGHDT and YYEEEE. The CDR3 is 17 amino acids. With 1 base clipped from V and 3 bases from J, the junction kept 11 bases outside the gene matches. CDR3 sequence: CASSLTQGAKIDTEAFF. The CDR3 DNA sequence: TGTGCCAGCAGCTTGACGCAGGGGGCCAAAATTGACACTGAAGCTTTCTTT.

This chain connects TRBV19 to TRBJ2-3; 9 positions agree with TRBD2. Germline V gene data show CDR1 as LNHDA and CDR2 as SQIVND (reference sequence). The CDR3 extends over 14 amino acids. Unmatched junction bases numbered 7, after V lost 9 bases and J lost 3 bases. CDR3 in DNA: TGTGCCAGCCGACCGGGACTAGCAACAGATACGCAGTATTTT. The encoded protein is CASRPGLATDTQYF.

The J gene is TRBJ1-1, the V gene TRBV18; 9 bases are shared with TRBD1. This CDR3 is 14 amino acids long. V lost 3 bases to trimming and J lost 5 bases; unmatched junction nucleotides: 4. Germline-derived CDR1 and CDR2 are KGHSH and LQKENI. CDR3 coding DNA: TGTGCCAGCTCACCGTCGACAGGGGGGACTGAAGCTTTCTTT. Translated, it gives CASSPSTGGTEAFF.

Only one count was recorded for this clone. The rearrangement links TRBV6-5 to TRBJ1-1, with unresolved D. The length of the CDR3 is 12 residues. V lost 6 bases, J lost 8 bases, and 13 bases lay in between. Germline CDR1 is MNHEY and CDR2 is SVGAGI. This CDR3 is CASRLRSEEAFF. In DNA form, the CDR3 reads TGTGCCAGCAGACTGAGGTCGGAAGAAGCTTTCTTT.

J is TRBJ1-1 and V is TRBV3-1 (or the pseudogene TRBV3-2); tentatively, D is TRBD1 (6 bases). Looked up from germline, CDR1 is LGHDT and CDR2 is YNNKEL (reference sequence). V dropped 1 base and J dropped 6 bases, with 9 bases sitting between them. This CDR3 comprises 13 residues. The CDR3 sequence is CASSQAGEPEAFF. The CDR3 DNA reads TGTGCCAGCAGCCAAGCAGGGGAACCTGAAGCTTTCTTT.

The rearrangement links TRBV24-1 to TRBJ1-5; 10 bases match TRBD1. The V gene end was trimmed by 5 bases and the J gene end by 0 bases; junction bases not matched to a gene: 6. This CDR3 has 17 amino acids. In germline, CDR1 is KGHDR, CDR2 SFDVKD. Written as DNA, the CDR3 is TGTGCCACCAGTGGGTGGGGACAGGGGCATAGCAATCAGCCCCAGCATTTT. It specifies CATSGWGQGHSNQPQHF.

V is TRBV7-9 and J is TRBJ2-1, with 8 bases aligning to TRBD2. Germline values: CDR1 SEHNR, CDR2 FQNEAQ (reference sequence). CDR3 length: 16 residues. V shed 1 base, J shed 9 bases, and the junction held 11 bases outside the gene matches. The CDR3 region is CASSLVGGAVFSEQFF. Written as DNA, the CDR3 is TGTGCCAGCAGCTTAGTCGGGGGGGCCGTTTTCAGTGAGCAGTTCTTC.

The genes are TRBV19 and TRBJ1-6; 8 nucleotides match TRBD1. Losses at the gene ends were 4 bases for V and 2 bases for J; bases not matched to a gene: 10. Per germline, CDR1 LNHDA and CDR2 SQIVND (reference sequence). This CDR3 comprises 18 residues. The CDR3 protein is CASSTSRGGQAYNSPLHF. The CDR3 region has the DNA TGTGCCAGTAGTACCTCCCGCGGGGGACAGGCCTATAATTCACCCCTCCACTTT.

The chain joins TRBV24-1 to TRBJ1-2, with D possibly matching TRBD1 (5 bases). V dropped 0 bases and J dropped 5 bases, with 21 bases sitting between them. The CDR3 has 18 amino acids. Germline-derived CDR1 and CDR2 are KGHDR and SFDVKD. The CDR3: CATSDLPGFGGGIYGYTF. CDR3 nucleotides: TGTGCCACCAGTGATTTGCCAGGATTCGGCGGGGGGATATATGGCTACACCTTC.

The chain employs TRBV6-1 and TRBJ2-6, with D possibly TRBD1 on 6 matching bases. The V end was cut by 2 bases, the J end by 0 bases, with 14 bases between. CDR1 and CDR2 (germline): MNHNS, SASEGT. This CDR3 spans 18 amino acids. The CDR3 reads CASSEIQGLSSGANVLTF. The CDR3 coding sequence is TGTGCCAGCAGTGAAATTCAGGGGCTGAGCTCTGGGGCCAACGTCCTGACTTTC.

This rearrangement joins TRBV30 to TRBJ2-1, with 12 bases identical to TRBD2. The CDR3 length is 14 residues. Germline CDR1 GTSNPN, CDR2 SVGIG (reference sequence). The V gene end was trimmed by 5 bases and the J gene end by 4 bases; junction bases not matched to a gene: 3. The chain's CDR3 is CAWGGLAGYNEQFF. The DNA for the CDR3 is TGTGCCTGGGGTGGACTAGCGGGGTACAATGAGCAGTTCTTC.

The gene calls are TRBV9 and TRBJ2-1; 15 bases line up with TRBD2. CDR3 size: 15 residues. Trimming cost V 3 bases and J 10 bases; bases outside gene matches: 5. Germline CDR1 reads SGDLS; CDR2 reads YYNGEE. The CDR3 nucleotides read TGTGCCAGCAGCGCAGGGACTAGCGGGGGGAGGGAGCAGTTCTTC. Residues: CASSAGTSGGREQFF.